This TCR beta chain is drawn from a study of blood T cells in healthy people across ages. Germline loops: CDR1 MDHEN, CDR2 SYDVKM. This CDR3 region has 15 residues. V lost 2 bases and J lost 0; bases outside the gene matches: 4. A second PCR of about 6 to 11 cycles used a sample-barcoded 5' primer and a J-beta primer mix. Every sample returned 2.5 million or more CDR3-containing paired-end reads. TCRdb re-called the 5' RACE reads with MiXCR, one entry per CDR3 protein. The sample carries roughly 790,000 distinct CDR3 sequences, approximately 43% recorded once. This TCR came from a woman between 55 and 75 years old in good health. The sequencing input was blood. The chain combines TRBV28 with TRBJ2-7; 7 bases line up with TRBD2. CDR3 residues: CASSLIGGSSYEQYF. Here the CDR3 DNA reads TGTGCCAGCAGTTTAATCGGGGGGAGCTCCTACGAGCAGTACTTC.